Presented here are 13 T cell receptor beta chains from one specimen sequenced in a study of CD4 T cells in relation to SARS-CoV-2 and coronaviruses. Before the COVID-19 pandemic, during about 2010-2018, CD4+ T cells were taken from unexposed donors. Isolation of CD4+ T cells took place after around eleven days in culture. The protocol was immunoSEQ multiplex PCR, while the TCRdb copy is restricted to in-frame clones and leaves out a portion. The sample consists of fewer than 25,000 clones, 77% of them appearing once. Their target antigens are unknown. Material: CD4+ T cells from PBMCs, cultured in vitro. All receptors derive from a human donor in good health.

This chain joins TRBV4-1 and TRBJ2-3, with 12 bases that match TRBD2. Germline V gene data show CDR1 as MGHRA and CDR2 as YSYEKL. V gave up 6 bases and J gave up 5 bases; unmatched junction bases: 6. The CDR3 loop spans 15 amino acids. CDR3 residues: CASSASGRAGDTQYF. For the CDR3, the DNA is TGCGCCAGCAGTGCTAGCGGGAGGGCTGGAGATACGCAGTATTTT.

This chain joins TRBV5-5 and TRBJ2-2; weak D call: TRBD2 (6 bases). The V gene's germline CDR1 is SGHKS and CDR2 YYEKEE (reference sequence). The CDR3 loop spans 20 amino acids. Trimming removed 4 bases at V and 4 bases at J, with 29 bases between. CDR3 residues: CASSHLIIRRRESSTGELFF. CDR3 DNA: TGTGCCAGCAGCCACCTAATTATACGGAGGAGGGAGAGTTCCACCGGGGAGCTGTTTTTT.

This chain's CDR3 is CASSYSTGTNYGYTF. The CDR3 nucleotides read TGTGCCAGCAGTTACTCGACAGGGACCAACTATGGCTACACCTTC. The genes are TRBV6-5 and TRBJ1-2; 7 bases line up with TRBD1. V was clipped by 0 bases and J by 2 bases; unmatched bases: 3. Germline CDR1 is MNHEY and CDR2 is SVGAGI. The CDR3 is 15 residues long.

The chain uses TRBV6-1 and TRBJ2-1; TRBD1 agrees at 9 bases. The CDR3 has 15 amino acids. Germline assignment: CDR1 MNHNS and CDR2 SASEGT. V lost 2 bases and J lost 9; bases outside the gene matches: 8. CDR3 nucleotide sequence: TGTGCCAGCAGTGAATTGGGACAGGGTCGGAGTGAGCAGTTCTTC. It translates to CASSELGQGRSEQFF.

This sequence joins TRBV9 and TRBJ2-3, with 8 bases that match TRBD2. This CDR3 contains 16 residues. Germline CDR1 SGDLS, CDR2 YYNGEE. V gave up 3 bases and J gave up 2 bases; unmatched junction bases: 8. DNA for the CDR3: TGTGCCAGCAGCGCGGACTCGGGAGGGTACACAGATACGCAGTATTTT. Translated, it gives CASSADSGGYTDTQYF.

The chain carries TRBV19 and TRBJ2-7; TRBD2 matches 7 bases. CDR1 LNHDA and CDR2 SQIVND come from the germline V gene (reference sequence). The length of the CDR3 is 15 residues. The junction had 8 bases not matched to a gene; V was cut back by 3 bases and J by 3 bases. The CDR3 DNA reads as TGTGCCAGTAGTATGGGGTGGGAGGGGATCTACGAGCAGTACTTC. Translating it yields CASSMGWEGIYEQYF.

The J gene is TRBJ2-1, the V gene TRBV27, with 7 bases fitting TRBD2. Trimming took 6 bases from V and 2 from J; bases not matched to a gene: 10. There are 16 residues in the CDR3. CDR1 and CDR2 (germline): MNHEY, SMNVEV (reference sequence). The CDR3 DNA is TGTGCCAGCAGCGTTAGCGGGCAGGTACCCTACAATGAGCAGTTCTTC. It codes for CASSVSGQVPYNEQFF.

J is TRBJ1-3 and V is TRBV10-3; the D is unclear. CDR1 is ENHRY, CDR2 SYGVKD, per germline. The CDR3 covers 13 residues. V was shortened by 3 bases and J by 4 bases, with 7 bases between the two germline ends. The CDR3 spells CAISDTRGNTIYF. CDR3 in DNA: TGTGCCATCAGTGATACCAGGGGAAACACCATATATTTT.

V and J are TRBV5-4 and TRBJ2-5; 8 bases are a match to TRBD2. Germline V gene sequence: CDR1 SGHNT, CDR2 YYREEE (reference sequence). J lost 1 base, V lost 4 bases, and 3 bases had no gene match. This CDR3 comprises 14 residues. CDR3 in DNA: TGTGCCAGCAGCGTAACTAGCGGCCAAGAGACCCAGTACTTC. Translated: CASSVTSGQETQYF.

V and J are TRBV6-5 and TRBJ1-5; D might be TRBD1 (6 bases). Trimming took off 6 bases at V and 2 bases at J, with 14 bases between the two ends. The germline CDR1 and CDR2 sequences are MNHEY and SVGAGI. This CDR3 is 15 amino acids long. The CDR3 region has the DNA TGTGCCAGCAGAGCAGGGGTGGTGGGCAATCAGCCCCAGCATTTT. It yields the protein CASRAGVVGNQPQHF.

This chain connects TRBV3-1 (or the pseudogene TRBV3-2) to TRBJ2-7, with D possibly TRBD2 on 5 matching bases. CDR1 is LGHDT, CDR2 YNNKEL, per germline (reference sequence). With 0 bases removed from V and 2 bases from J, the gap between germline ends came to 11 bases. The length of the CDR3 is 15 residues. CDR3 residues: CASSQDLTRAYEQYF. The CDR3 DNA reads TGTGCCAGCAGCCAAGACCTTACTAGAGCCTACGAGCAGTACTTC.

The chain employs TRBV2 and TRBJ1-1; 12 bases are shared with TRBD1. The CDR3 runs 15 residues. V dropped 6 bases and J dropped 11; count of bases not matched to a gene: 13. CDR1 is SNHLY and CDR2 is FYNNEI in the germline V gene. CDR3 in amino acids: CASRSQGQGASRAFF. The CDR3 DNA reads as TGTGCCAGCAGAAGTCAGGGACAGGGGGCTTCGAGGGCTTTCTTT.

For this clone: The germline gene is not matched at one end of the junction; a read error may be the cause. The V gene is TRBV20-1, the J gene TRBJ2-7; TRBD2 aligns across 10 bases. This CDR3 has 14 amino acids. Germline CDR1 reads DFQATT; CDR2 reads SNEGSKA (reference sequence). CDR3 residues: CSASSLAGAYGQYF. In DNA form, the CDR3 reads TGCAGTGCTAGTTCCCTAGCGGGAGCTTACGGGCAGTACTTC.